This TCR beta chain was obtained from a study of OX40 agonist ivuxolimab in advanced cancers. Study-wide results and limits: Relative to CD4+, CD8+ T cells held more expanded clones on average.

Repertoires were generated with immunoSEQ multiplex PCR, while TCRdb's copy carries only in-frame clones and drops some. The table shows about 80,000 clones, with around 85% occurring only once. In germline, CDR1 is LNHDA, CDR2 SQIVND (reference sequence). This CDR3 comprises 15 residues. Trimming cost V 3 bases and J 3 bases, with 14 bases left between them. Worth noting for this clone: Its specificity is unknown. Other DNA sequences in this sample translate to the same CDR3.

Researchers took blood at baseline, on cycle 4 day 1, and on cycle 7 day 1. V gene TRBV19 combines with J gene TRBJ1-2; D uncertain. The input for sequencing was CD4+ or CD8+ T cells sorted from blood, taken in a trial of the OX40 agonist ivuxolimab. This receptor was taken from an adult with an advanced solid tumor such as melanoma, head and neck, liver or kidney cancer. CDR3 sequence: CASSIWLGSDYGYTF. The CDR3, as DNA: TGTGCCAGTAGTATCTGGTTGGGCTCCGACTATGGCTACACCTTC.